This TCR beta chain was found in a study of blood T cells in healthy people across ages. This clonotype was found many times. Alongside a J-beta primer mix, a sample-barcoded 5' primer served in a second PCR lasting roughly 7 to 11 cycles. A single record per CDR3 protein comes from TCRdb applying MiXCR to the 5' RACE reads. The table lists some 900,000 distinct CDR3 sequences, roughly 50% of them singletons. Germline lookup yields CDR1 MNHEY and CDR2 SMNVEV (reference sequence). The CDR3 length is 15 residues. V lost 5 bases to trimming and J lost 3 bases; unmatched junction nucleotides: 10. The source of this sequence is a man aged 25-40 years in good health. What was sequenced was blood. The chain combines TRBV27 with TRBJ2-7, with TRBD1 matching 7 bases. The CDR3 sequence is CASSPFGQASYEQYF. Written as DNA, the CDR3 is TGTGCCAGCAGTCCCTTTGGACAGGCCAGCTACGAGCAGTACTTC.